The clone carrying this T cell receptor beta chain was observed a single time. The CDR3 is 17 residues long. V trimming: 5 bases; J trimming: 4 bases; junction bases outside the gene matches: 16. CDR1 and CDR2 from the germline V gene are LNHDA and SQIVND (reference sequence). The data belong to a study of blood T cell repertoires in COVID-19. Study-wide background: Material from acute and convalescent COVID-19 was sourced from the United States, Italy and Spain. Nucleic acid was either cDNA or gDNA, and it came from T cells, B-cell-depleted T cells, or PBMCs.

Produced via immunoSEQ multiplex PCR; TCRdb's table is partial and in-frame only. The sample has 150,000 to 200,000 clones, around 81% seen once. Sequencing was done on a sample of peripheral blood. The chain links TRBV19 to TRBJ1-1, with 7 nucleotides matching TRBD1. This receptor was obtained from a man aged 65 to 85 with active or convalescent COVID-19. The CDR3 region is CASSVRGTIVRGTEAFF. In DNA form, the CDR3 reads TGTGCCAGTAGTGTCAGGGGGACAATAGTTAGGGGCACTGAAGCTTTCTTT.